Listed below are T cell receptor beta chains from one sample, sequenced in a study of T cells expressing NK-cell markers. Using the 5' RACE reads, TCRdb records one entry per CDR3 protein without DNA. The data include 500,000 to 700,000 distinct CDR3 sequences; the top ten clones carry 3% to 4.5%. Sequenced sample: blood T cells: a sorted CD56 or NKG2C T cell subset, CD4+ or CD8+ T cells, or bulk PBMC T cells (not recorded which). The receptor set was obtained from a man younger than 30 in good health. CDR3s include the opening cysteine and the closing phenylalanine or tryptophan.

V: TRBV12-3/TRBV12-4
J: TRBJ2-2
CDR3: CASRLDRVVSGELFF

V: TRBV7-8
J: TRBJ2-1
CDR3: CASSTQPGRATFF

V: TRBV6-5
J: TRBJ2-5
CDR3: CASGLLETQYF

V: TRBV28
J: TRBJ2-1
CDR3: CASSLSRGKVEWDNEQFF

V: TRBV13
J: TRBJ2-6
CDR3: CASSYFKSTSVGGNVLTF

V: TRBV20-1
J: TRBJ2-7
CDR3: CSARDPQGPSYEQYF

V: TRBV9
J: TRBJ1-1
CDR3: CASSVGTGWTEAFF

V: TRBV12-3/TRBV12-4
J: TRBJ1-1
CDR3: CASSPPPQGNEAFF

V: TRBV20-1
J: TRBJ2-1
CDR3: CSANRADFYNEQFF

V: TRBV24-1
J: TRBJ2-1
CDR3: CATSDPGQVNNEQFF

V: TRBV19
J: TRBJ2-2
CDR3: CASSITSTGGELFF

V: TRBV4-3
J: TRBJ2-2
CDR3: CASSLSGGRNTGELFF

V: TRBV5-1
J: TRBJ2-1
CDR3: CATNPSPRRSYNEQFF

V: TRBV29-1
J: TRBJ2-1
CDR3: CSVELPLAGLSYNEQFF

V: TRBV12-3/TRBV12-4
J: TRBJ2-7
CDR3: CASSLETSGRSYEQYF

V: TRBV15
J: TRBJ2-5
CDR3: CATSFAGGVQTQYF

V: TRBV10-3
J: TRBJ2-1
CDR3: CAISDPTGYNEQFF

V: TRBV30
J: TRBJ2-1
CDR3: CAWSVRRGEQFF

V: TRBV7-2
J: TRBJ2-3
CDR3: CASSFLPTAVPDTQYF

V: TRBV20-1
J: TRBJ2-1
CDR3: CSAREKFRGFSYNEQFF

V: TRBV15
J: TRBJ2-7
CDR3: CATSRGSFEYEQYF

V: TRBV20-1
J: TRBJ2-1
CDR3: CSARDGAVQQFF

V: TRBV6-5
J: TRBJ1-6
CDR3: CASSYSAGTGDNSPLHF

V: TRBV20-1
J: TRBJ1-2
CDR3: CSASRQQGDYGYTF

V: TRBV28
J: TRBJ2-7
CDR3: CASSPPGPPTYEQYF

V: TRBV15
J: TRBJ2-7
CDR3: CATSSGGTGLPYEQYF

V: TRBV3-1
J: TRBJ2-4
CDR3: CASSQLQGRNIQYF

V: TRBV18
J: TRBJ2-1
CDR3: CASSPGQGNPLVAYNEQFF

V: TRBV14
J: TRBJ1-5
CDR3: CASSHGSGGNQPQHF

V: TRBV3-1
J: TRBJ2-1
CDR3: CASSRSQLTGGEQFF

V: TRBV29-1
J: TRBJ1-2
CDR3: CSALGGGGYTF

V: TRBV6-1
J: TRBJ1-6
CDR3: CASKSRRLSDSPLHF

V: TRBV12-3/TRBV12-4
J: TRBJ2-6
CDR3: CASSPPFGRADSGANVLTF

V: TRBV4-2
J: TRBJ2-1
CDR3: CASSQDAGGRGSWSYNEQFF

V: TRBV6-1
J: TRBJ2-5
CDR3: CASSKSGPKIQYF

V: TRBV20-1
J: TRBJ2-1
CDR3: CSASGTSFYNEQFF

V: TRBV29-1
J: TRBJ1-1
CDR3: CSAPRENTEAFF

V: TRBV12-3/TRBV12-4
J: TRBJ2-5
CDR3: CASSLDGRIAGLGETQYF

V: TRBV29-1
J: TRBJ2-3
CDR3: CSVDPGRGDTQYF

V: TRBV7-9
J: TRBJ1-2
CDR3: CASSYSYGYTF

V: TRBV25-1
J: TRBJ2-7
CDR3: CASSDQLEPLEQYF

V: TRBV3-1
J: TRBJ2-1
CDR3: CASSPNSRPYNEQFF

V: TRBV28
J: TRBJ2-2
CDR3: CASSLRSLGPGELFF

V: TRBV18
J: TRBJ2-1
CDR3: CASSPTNSGTGQFF

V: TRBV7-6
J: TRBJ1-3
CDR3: CASSLVGGSSTIYF

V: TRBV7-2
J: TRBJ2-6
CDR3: CASSRRSTGANVLTF

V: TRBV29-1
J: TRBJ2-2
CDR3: CSYKGGDGTGELFF

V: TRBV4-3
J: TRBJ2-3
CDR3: CASSQGIGTSGHLDTQYF

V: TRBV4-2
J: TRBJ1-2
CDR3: CASSQDLSETGFYGYTF

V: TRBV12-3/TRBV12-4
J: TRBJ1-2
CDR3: CASRSGPRGYTF

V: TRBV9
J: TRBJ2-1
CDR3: CASSSDSHNEQFF

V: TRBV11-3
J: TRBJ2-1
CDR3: CASSPRLLPTGNEQFF

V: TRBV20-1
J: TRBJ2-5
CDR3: CSASSVGDQETQYF

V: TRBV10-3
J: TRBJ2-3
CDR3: CAISYEGPTDTQYF

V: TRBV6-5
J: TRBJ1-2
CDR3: CASRTDSNYGYTF